One sample yielded the 10 T cell receptor beta chains listed below, sequenced in a study of T cell responses to AZD1222 COVID-19 vaccine. Only in-frame clones appear in the TCRdb table, and some are missing; sequencing was by immunoSEQ multiplex PCR. The table shows some 150,000 clones, with about nine tenths occurring only once. Sequenced here: peripheral blood, sampled on day 0 of MenACWY control vaccination. These receptors all stem from an adult in good health.

The CDR3 sequence is CASSEKPIGNTIYF. DNA of the CDR3: TGTGCCAGCAGTGAAAAGCCGATTGGAAACACCATATATTTT. J is TRBJ1-3 and V is TRBV25-1; D unresolved. This CDR3 contains 14 residues. Trimming pared 2 bases from V and 3 bases from J, leaving 8 bases between. Germline V CDR1 and CDR2: MGHDK, SYGVNS.

The chain links TRBV6-5 to TRBJ1-1; TRBD1 matches 7 bases. Looked up from germline, CDR1 is MNHEY and CDR2 is SVGAGI. J lost 0 bases, V lost 2 bases, and 6 bases had no gene match. The length of the CDR3 is 16 residues. The CDR3 DNA sequence: TGTGCCAGCAGTTACCTGACAGGGCCCATGAACACTGAAGCTTTCTTT. Translation gives CASSYLTGPMNTEAFF.

The rearrangement joins TRBV3-1 (or the pseudogene TRBV3-2) to TRBJ1-5, with D perhaps matching TRBD1 (6 bases). Trimming cost V 4 bases and J 1 base, with 14 bases left between them. Germline V CDR1 and CDR2: LGHDT, YNNKEL (reference sequence). The CDR3 runs 16 residues. The CDR3 is CASSLGGAQSNQPQHF. In nucleotides, the CDR3 is TGTGCCAGCAGCCTTGGGGGGGCGCAGAGCAATCAGCCCCAGCATTTT.

The chain carries TRBV28 and TRBJ1-1, with 7 nucleotides matching TRBD1. V trimming: 8 bases; J trimming: 10 bases; junction bases outside the gene matches: 10. Looked up from germline, CDR1 is MDHEN and CDR2 is SYDVKM. The CDR3 is 12 residues long. CDR3 residues: CASALQGRRAFF. In nucleotides, the CDR3 is TGTGCCAGCGCATTACAGGGGCGGAGAGCTTTCTTT.

This sequence joins TRBV29-1 and TRBJ1-1, with 9 bases identical to TRBD1. This CDR3 has 15 residues. With 2 bases clipped from V and 2 bases from J, the junction kept 6 bases outside the gene matches. Germline V gene data show CDR1 as SQVTM and CDR2 as ANQGSEA. The CDR3 nucleotides read TGCAGCGTTGAATATGAGGACAGGGGTAACACTGAAGCTTTCTTT. It is translated as CSVEYEDRGNTEAFF.

The chain employs TRBV6-6 and TRBJ1-2; D gene unclear. Germline CDR1 and CDR2: MNHNY and SVGAGI (reference sequence). The ends were cut back, 0 bases at V and 4 bases at J, with 6 bases in the middle. This CDR3 has 13 residues. The CDR3 region has the DNA TGTGCCAGCAGTTACTCGCAAAGCTATGGCTACACCTTC. Translating gives CASSYSQSYGYTF.

The chain links TRBV9 to TRBJ1-6; D is perhaps TRBD1 (6 bases). The CDR3 has 14 residues. In germline, CDR1 is SGDLS, CDR2 YYNGEE. Trimming left V 4 bases short and J 7 bases short, with 12 bases between. The CDR3, as DNA: TGTGCCAGCAGCCCGAGGGGGACGAATTCACCCCTCCACTTT. Translated, it gives CASSPRGTNSPLHF. The full variable domain, with the rest looked up from reference TRBV9 and TRBJ1-6, is DSGVTQTPKHLITATGQRVTLRCSPRSGDLSVYWYQQSLDQGLQFLIQYYNGEERAKGNILERFSAQQFPDLHSELNLSSLELGDSALYFCASSPRGTNSPLHFGNGTRLTVT.

The gene calls are TRBV27 and TRBJ1-4; a possible D gene is TRBD1 (6 bases). The CDR3 covers 18 residues. Trimming pared 1 base from V and 5 bases from J, leaving 20 bases between. Germline values: CDR1 MNHEY, CDR2 SMNVEV (reference sequence). The CDR3 loop reads CASSLYRAEGGTNEKLFF. The DNA of the CDR3 is TGTGCCAGCAGTTTATATCGGGCCGAGGGGGGAACAAATGAAAAACTGTTTTTT.

This chain connects TRBV18 to TRBJ2-5; TRBD1 might be the D (6 bases). Trimming cost V 3 bases and J 5 bases, with 10 bases left between them. Germline loops: CDR1 KGHSH, CDR2 LQKENI. This CDR3 has 13 residues. CDR3 region: CASSPRQEETQYF. CDR3 DNA: TGTGCCAGCTCACCTAGACAGGAGGAGACCCAGTACTTC.

The rearrangement uses TRBV3-1 (or the pseudogene TRBV3-2) and TRBJ2-7; D call uncertain. From germline, CDR1 is LGHDT and CDR2 YNNKEL (reference sequence). The ends were cut back, 2 bases at V and 5 bases at J, with 4 bases in the middle. The CDR3 sequence is 11 residues long. The CDR3 protein is CASSQTNEQYF. Written as DNA, the CDR3 is TGTGCCAGCAGCCAAACGAACGAGCAGTACTTC.